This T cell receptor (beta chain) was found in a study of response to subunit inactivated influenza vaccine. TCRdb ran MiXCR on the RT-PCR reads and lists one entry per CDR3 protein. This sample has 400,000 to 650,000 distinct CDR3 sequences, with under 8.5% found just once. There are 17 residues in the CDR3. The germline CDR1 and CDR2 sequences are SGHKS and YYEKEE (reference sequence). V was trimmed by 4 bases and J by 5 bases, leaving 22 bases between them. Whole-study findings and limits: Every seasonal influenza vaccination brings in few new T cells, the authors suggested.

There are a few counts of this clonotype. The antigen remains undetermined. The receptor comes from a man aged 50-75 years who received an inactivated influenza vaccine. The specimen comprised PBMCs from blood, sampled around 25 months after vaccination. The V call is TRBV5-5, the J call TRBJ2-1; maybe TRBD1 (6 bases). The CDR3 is CASSHRQVLDPNNEQFF. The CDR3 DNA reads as TGTGCCAGCAGCCATCGACAGGTCCTGGACCCCAACAATGAGCAGTTCTTC. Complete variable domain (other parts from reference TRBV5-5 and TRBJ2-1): DAGVTQSPTHLIKTRGQQVTLRCSPISGHKSVSWYQQVLGQGPQFIFQYYEKEERGRGNFPDRFSARQFPNYSSELNVNALLLGDSALYLCASSHRQVLDPNNEQFFGPGTRLTVL.